This T cell receptor beta chain was recovered during a study of blood T cells in healthy people across ages. The sample holds one count of this clonotype. Its antigen is as yet unknown. General study results and limits: Naive CD4+ cells and diversity were both higher in long-lived donors than in aged donors.

The second PCR ran about 6 to 11 cycles with a sample-barcoded 5' primer and J-beta primers. Per-sample output comprised a minimum of 2.5 million paired-end reads containing CDR3. TCRdb used MiXCR to reprocess the 5' RACE reads, holding one entry per CDR3 protein. Among about a million distinct CDR3 sequences listed, roughly 51% were seen once. The CDR3 consists of 16 residues. Germline loops: CDR1 SEHNR, CDR2 FQNEAQ (reference sequence). This sequence was found in a woman between 55 and 75 years old in good health. Sequenced material: blood. The chain has TRBV7-9 and TRBJ2-5; 7 bases agree with TRBD2. The tail of the sequence fits TRBJ2-7 better, so the J call may be wrong. This CDR3 is CASSLGDGGSKYEQYF. CDR3 DNA: TGTGCCAGCAGCTTAGGGGACGGCGGGAGTAAGTACGAGCAGTACTTC.